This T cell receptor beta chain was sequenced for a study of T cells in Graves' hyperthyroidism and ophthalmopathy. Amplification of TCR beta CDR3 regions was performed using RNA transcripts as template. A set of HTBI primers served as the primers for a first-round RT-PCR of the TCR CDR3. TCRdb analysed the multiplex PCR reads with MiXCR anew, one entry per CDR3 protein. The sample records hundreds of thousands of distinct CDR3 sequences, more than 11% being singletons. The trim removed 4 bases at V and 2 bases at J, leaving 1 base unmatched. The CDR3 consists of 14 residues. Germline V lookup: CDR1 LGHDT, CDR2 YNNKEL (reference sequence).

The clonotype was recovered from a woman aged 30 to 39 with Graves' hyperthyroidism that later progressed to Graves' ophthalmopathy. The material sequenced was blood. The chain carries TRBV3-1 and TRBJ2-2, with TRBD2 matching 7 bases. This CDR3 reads CASSPGGNTGELFF. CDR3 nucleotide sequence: TGTGCCAGCAGCCCGGGGGGAAACACCGGGGAGCTGTTTTTT.